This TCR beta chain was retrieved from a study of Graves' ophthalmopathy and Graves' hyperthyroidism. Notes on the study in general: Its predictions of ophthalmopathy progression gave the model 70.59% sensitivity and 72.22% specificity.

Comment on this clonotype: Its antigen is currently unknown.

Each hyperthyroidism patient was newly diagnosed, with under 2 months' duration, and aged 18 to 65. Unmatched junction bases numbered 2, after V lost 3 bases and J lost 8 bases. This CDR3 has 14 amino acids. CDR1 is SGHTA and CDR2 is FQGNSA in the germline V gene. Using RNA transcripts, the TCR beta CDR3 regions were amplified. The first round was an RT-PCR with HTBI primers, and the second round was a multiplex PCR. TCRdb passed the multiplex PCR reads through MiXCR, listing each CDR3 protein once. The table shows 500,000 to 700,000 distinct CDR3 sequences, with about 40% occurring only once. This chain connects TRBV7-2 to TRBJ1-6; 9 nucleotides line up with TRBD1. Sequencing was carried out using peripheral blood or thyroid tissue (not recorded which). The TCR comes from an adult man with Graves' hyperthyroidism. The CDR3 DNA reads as TGTGCCAGCAGCTTGGACAGGGGCTATTCACCCCTCCACTTT. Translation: CASSLDRGYSPLHF.